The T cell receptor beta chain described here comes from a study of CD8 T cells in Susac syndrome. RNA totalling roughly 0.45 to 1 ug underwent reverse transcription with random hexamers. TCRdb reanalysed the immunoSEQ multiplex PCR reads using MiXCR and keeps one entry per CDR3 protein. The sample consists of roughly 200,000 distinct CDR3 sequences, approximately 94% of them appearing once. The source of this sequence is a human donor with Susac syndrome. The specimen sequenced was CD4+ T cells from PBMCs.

The CDR3 sequence is CASSSTAGVGNEQFF. CDR3 DNA sequence: TGCGCCAGCAGCTCGACAGCGGGGGTTGGCAATGAGCAGTTCTTC. The rearrangement links TRBV5-1 to TRBJ2-1; 8 bases match TRBD2. Trimming at V came to 3 bases and at J to 6 bases, leaving 8 bases not matched to a gene. The CDR3 totals 15 residues. Per germline, CDR1 SGHRS and CDR2 YFSETQ.